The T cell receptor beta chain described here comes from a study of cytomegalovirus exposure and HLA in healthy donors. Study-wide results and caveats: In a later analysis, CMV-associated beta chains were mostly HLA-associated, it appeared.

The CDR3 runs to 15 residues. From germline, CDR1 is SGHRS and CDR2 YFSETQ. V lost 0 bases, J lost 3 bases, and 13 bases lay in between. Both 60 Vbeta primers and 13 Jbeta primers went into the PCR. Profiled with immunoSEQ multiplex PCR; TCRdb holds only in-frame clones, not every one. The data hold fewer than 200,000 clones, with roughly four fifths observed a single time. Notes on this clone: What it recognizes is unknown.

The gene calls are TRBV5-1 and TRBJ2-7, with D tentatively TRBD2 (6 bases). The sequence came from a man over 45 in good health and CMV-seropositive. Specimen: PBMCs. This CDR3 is CASSLEPGEVYEQYF. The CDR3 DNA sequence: TGCGCCAGCAGCTTGGAGCCGGGGGAGGTCTACGAGCAGTACTTC. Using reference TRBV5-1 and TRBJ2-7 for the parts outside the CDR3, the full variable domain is KAGVTQTPRYLIKTRGQQVTLSCSPISGHRSVSWYQQTPGQGLQFLFEYFSETQRNKGNFPGRFSGRQFSNSRSEMNVSTLELGDSALYLCASSLEPGEVYEQYFGPGTRLTVT.